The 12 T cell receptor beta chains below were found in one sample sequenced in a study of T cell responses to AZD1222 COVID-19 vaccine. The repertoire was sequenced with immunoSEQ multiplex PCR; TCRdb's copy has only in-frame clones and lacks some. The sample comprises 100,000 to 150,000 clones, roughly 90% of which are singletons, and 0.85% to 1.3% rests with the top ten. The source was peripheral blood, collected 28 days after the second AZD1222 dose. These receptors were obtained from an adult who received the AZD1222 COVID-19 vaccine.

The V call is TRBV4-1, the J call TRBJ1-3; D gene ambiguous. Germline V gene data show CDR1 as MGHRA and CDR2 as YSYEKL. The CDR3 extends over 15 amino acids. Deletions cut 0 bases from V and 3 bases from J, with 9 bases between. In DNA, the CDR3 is TGCGCCAGCAGCCAAGATCCGAGGCGTGGAAACACCATATATTTT. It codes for CASSQDPRRGNTIYF.

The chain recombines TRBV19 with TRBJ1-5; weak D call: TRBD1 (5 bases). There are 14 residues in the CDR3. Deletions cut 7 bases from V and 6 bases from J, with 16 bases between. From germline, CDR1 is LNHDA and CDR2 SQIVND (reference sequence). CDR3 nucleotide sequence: TGTGCCAGTACCGATGGGGGGACTACTCAGCCCCAGCATTTT. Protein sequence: CASTDGGTTQPQHF.

The CDR3 DNA is TGTGCCAGCAGTTACTCAAATAAAGCTGAAGCTTTCTTT. Its protein is CASSYSNKAEAFF. V is TRBV6-2 or TRBV6-3 and J is TRBJ1-1; D gene uncertain. Germline lookup yields CDR1 MNHEY and CDR2 SVGEGT. Trimming removed 0 bases from V and 6 bases from J, with 8 bases in between. The CDR3 runs 13 residues.

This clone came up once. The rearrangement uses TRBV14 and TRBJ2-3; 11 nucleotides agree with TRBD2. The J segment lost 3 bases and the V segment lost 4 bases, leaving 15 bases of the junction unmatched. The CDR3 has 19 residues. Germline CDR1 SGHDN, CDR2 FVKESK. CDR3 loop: CASSLLTSGGRKITDTQYF. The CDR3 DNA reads TGTGCCAGCAGCCTCCTCACTAGCGGGGGCCGTAAAATAACAGATACGCAGTATTTT.

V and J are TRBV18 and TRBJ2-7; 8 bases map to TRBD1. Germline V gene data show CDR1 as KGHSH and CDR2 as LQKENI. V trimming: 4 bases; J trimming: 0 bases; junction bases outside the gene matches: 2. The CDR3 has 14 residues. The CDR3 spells CASSRTGGSYEQYF. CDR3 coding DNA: TGTGCCAGCTCACGAACAGGGGGCTCCTACGAGCAGTACTTC.

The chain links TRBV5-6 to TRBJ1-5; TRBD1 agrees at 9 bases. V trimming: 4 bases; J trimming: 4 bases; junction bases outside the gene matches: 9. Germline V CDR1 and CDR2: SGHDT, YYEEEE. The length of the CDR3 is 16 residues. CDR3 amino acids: CASSTGTGMGNQPQHF. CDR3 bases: TGTGCCAGCAGCACGGGGACAGGGATGGGGAATCAGCCCCAGCATTTT.

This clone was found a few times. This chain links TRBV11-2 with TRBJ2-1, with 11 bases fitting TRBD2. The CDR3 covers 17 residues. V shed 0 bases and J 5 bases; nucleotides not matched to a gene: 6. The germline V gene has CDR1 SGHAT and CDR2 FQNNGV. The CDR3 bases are TGTGCCAGCAGCTTAGATTTTGCTAGCGGGGGGCACAATGAGCAGTTCTTC. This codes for CASSLDFASGGHNEQFF.

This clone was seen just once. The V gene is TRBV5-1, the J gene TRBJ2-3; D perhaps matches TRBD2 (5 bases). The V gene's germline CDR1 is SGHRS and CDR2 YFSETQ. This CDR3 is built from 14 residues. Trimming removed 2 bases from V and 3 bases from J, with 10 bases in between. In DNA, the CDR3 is TGCGCCAGCAGCTTAGCGGTGGGGACAGATACGCAGTATTTT. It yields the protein CASSLAVGTDTQYF.

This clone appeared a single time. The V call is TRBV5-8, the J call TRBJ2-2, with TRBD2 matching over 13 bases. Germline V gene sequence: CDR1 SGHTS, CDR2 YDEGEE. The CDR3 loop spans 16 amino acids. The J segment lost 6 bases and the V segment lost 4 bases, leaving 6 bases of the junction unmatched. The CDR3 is CASSQGLAGLAGELFF. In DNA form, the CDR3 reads TGTGCCAGCAGCCAGGGACTAGCGGGGCTAGCCGGGGAGCTGTTTTTT.

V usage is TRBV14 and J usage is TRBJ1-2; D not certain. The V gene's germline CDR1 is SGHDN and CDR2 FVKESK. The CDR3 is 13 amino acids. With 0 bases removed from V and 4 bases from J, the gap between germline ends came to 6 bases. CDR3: CASSQDLSYGYTF. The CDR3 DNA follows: TGTGCCAGCAGCCAAGATCTGAGCTATGGCTACACCTTC.

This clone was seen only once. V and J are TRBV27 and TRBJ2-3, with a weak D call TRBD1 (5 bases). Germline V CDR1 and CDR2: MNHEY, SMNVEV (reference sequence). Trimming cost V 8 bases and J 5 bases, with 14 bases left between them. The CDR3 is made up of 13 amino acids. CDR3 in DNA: TGTGCCAGCTCGCGCCAGGGCAAAGATACGCAGTATTTT. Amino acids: CASSRQGKDTQYF.

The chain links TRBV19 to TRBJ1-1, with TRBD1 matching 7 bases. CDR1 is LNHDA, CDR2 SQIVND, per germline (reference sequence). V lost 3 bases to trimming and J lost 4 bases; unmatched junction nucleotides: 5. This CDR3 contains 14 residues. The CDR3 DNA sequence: TGTGCCAGTAGTATTAACAGGGGAATCACTGAAGCTTTCTTT. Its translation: CASSINRGITEAFF.